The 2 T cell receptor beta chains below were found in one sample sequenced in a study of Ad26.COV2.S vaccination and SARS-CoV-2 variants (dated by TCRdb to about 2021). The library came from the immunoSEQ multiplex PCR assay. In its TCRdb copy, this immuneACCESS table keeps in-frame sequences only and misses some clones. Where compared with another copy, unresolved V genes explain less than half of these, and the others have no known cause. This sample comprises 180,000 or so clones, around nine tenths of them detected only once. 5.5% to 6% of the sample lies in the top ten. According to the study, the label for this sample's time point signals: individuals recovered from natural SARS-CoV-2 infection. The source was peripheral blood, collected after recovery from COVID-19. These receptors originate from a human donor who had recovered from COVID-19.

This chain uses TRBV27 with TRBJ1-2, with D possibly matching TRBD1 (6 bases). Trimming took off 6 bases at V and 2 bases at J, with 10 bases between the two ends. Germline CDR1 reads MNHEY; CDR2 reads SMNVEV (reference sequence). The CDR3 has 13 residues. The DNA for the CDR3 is TGTGCCAGCAGGGCGGACAGAAACTATGGCTACACCTTC. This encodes CASRADRNYGYTF.

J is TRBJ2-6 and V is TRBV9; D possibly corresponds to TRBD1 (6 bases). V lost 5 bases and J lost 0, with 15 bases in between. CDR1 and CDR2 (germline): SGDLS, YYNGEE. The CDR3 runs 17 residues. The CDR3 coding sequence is TGTGCCAGCAGTCAGACAGGATCCTCCTCTGGGGCCAACGTCCTGACTTTC. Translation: CASSQTGSSSGANVLTF.